This T cell receptor (beta chain) was observed in a study of blood T cell repertoires in COVID-19 (dated by TCRdb to 2020 to 2022). Turning to the overall study: The collaborator samples originated in the United States, Italy and Spain and spanned the acute and convalescent phases of COVID-19. The material from the prospective study consisted of cDNA or gDNA derived from T cells, B-cell-depleted T cells, or PBMCs. Subjects who had been exposed to COVID-19, were actively infected with it, or had recovered from it provided the deeply sampled blood TCRbeta repertoires that made up the dataset. The repertoires were made available in a free public database intended to serve as a resource for research on the immune response to SARS-CoV-2. Samples were obtained from the ongoing ImmuneRACE study (first 160 participants) and from about 1,300 subjects provided by 6 global collaborators. Nearly every sample came with metadata listing a de-identified subject ID, COVID-19 status, age in years and sex. HLA class I and class II types, where available, came from metadata supplied by the sample provider rather than from assay-based typing. What the authors observed across the whole study: How much clinical and demographic metadata was included differed by source and by participant, and the metadata was provided uncurated.

The CDR3 numbers 14 residues from cysteine through phenylalanine. Only CDR3 DNA is held: 42 bases, read in frame from base 1. Taken from the germline V gene, the CDR1 and CDR2 loops are MNHNS and SASEGT. V is clipped by 2 bases and J by 0 bases, and the sequence between their germline boundaries is 6 bases long. Participants in the prospective study were enrolled through a virtual design, were aged roughly 18 to 100 years, and lived in 24 United States geographic areas. To assign participants to cohorts, the prospective study relied on clinical history that participants themselves reported in a screening survey and a study questionnaire. For ImmuneRACE Cohort 3, a participant was defined as recovered based on two consecutive negative NP/OP PCR tests, clearance by a healthcare professional, or resolution of symptoms. Mobile phlebotomists in the prospective study collected whole blood, serum and a nasopharyngeal or oropharyngeal swab from every participant. Over an approximately 2-month period, participants in the prospective study had the option of providing additional blood draws and questionnaires. Prospective study blood samples were shipped either frozen or at room temperature before DNA extraction.

Points on this clone: The antigen it recognizes is unknown. Base qualities are not provided; no much larger clone lies one nucleotide away.

TCRbeta CDR3 regions were amplified from genomic DNA using the immunoSEQ Assay, a bias-controlled multiplex PCR. The authors processed their data as follows. Within the assay, amplification of reference gene primers was used to estimate how many nucleated cells each sample contained. To quantify the absolute abundance of each unique TCRbeta CDR3 rearrangement, sequence reads were collapsed and filtered. For each sample, productive Simpson clonality was calculated as the square root of Simpson's diversity index over productive rearrangements. The source is immuneACCESS, and TCRdb retained only in-frame sequences with V and J called. Part of the clones is not carried over; for the studies checked, unresolved V genes explain less than half of this, and the remainder is unexplained. V and J calls and clone size follow that table, whereas D and trimming were derived from the DNA. The sample table holds about 270,000 clones, of which 80% to 90% were seen once. Jointly, the top ten make up under 2.5% of the sample.

The chain is encoded by TRBV6-1 joined to TRBJ2-3, with no D gene named confidently. The sample was PBMCs or T cells enriched from blood (not recorded which). The receptor was derived from a young woman who had recovered from COVID-19. The DNA sequence reads TGTGCCAGCAGTGAATCCCGGAGCACAGATACGCAGTATTTT. This codes for CASSESRSTDTQYF.